The T cell receptor (beta chain) described here comes from a study of identical twins. TCRdb reprocessed the 5' RACE reads with MiXCR, giving one entry per CDR3 protein. The profile shows about 660,000 distinct CDR3 sequences, approximately 9% of them singletons. V shed 5 bases and J shed 6 bases, with 14 bases lying between them. The CDR3 runs to 13 residues. Germline lookup yields CDR1 SGHTA and CDR2 FQGNSA. The same data also went into a second study, on yellow fever vaccine responses in identical twins.

This clonotype was obtained from a woman between 18 and 29 years old in good health. The chain recombines TRBV7-2 with TRBJ2-7, with D unresolved. The sequenced material came from PBMCs. The CDR3 loop is CASSLRPPLEQYF. The CDR3 nucleotides are TGTGCCAGCAGCCTTCGGCCCCCTCTCGAGCAGTACTTC.